The next 15 T cell receptor beta chains were all read from a single sample in a study of control samples from healthy donors and cancer patients. Data came from immunoSEQ multiplex PCR; TCRdb stores just in-frame clones and leaves some out. The data contain some 70,000 clones, 83% of them singletons. Sequencing used blood. The receptors shown here come from a man aged 55 to 69 in good health.

The chain links TRBV6-1 to TRBJ2-5; 8 bases agree with TRBD1. The ends lost 2 bases at V and 5 bases at J; junction bases unmatched: 1. CDR3 length: 13 residues. In germline, CDR1 is MNHNS, CDR2 SASEGT. CDR3 sequence reads: CASSEYRGETQYF. The CDR3 region has the DNA TGTGCCAGCAGTGAATACAGGGGGGAGACCCAGTACTTC.

This chain uses TRBV5-1 with TRBJ2-7, with D perhaps TRBD2 (6 bases). The V end was cut by 4 bases, the J end by 6 bases, with 14 bases between. This CDR3 has 13 amino acids. Germline assignment: CDR1 SGHRS and CDR2 YFSETQ. CDR3 loop: CASSRDSLAEQYF. The CDR3 DNA reads TGCGCCAGCAGCCGGGACTCCCTCGCCGAGCAGTACTTC.

The chain recombines TRBV5-4 with TRBJ2-5; D gene ambiguous. V lost 7 bases and J 2 bases, leaving 9 bases between the germline ends. Germline V gene sequence: CDR1 SGHNT, CDR2 YYREEE (reference sequence). This CDR3 is built from 12 residues. CDR3 residues: CASSSLQETQYF. CDR3 coding DNA: TGTGCCAGCTCCTCTTTGCAAGAGACCCAGTACTTC.

The chain employs TRBV28 and TRBJ2-1, with 9 bases that match TRBD1. Germline assignment: CDR1 MDHEN and CDR2 SYDVKM. There are 16 residues in the CDR3. V gave up 3 bases and J gave up 5 bases; unmatched junction bases: 8. The DNA for the CDR3 is TGTGCCAGCAGTTTTCCGACGGGACAGGGAAACAATGAGCAGTTCTTC. It translates to CASSFPTGQGNNEQFF. The full variable domain, in which reference TRBV28 and TRBJ2-1 provide the parts outside the CDR3, is DVKVTQSSRYLVKRTGEKVFLECVQDMDHENMFWYRQDPGLGLRLIYFSYDVKMKEKGDIPEGYSVSREKKERFSLILESASTNQTSMYLCASSFPTGQGNNEQFFGPGTRLTVL.

The J gene is TRBJ2-4, the V gene TRBV19; 12 nucleotides agree with TRBD1. Germline CDR1 reads LNHDA; CDR2 reads SQIVND (reference sequence). J gave up 0 bases and V 3 bases, and 9 bases lay outside the gene matches. The CDR3 consists of 19 residues. The CDR3 spells CASSISSGTGGLAKNIQYF. CDR3 DNA sequence: TGTGCCAGTAGTATCTCATCCGGGACAGGGGGCCTAGCCAAAAACATTCAGTACTTC.

The chain combines TRBV23-1 with TRBJ2-1; possibly TRBD2 for D (6 bases). TRBV23-1 is an ORF, and what it does is uncertain. Between the trimmed V and J ends, which lost 1 base and 3 bases, there was a span of 25 bases. The CDR3 loop spans 20 amino acids. The CDR3 DNA reads as TGCGCCAGCAGTCAATTCAATTTTGTTGGGGGAGGATCAATCTACAATGAGCAGTTCTTC. Its translation: CASSQFNFVGGGSIYNEQFF.

The sample holds a few counts of this clone. J is TRBJ2-4 and V is TRBV6-1; D perhaps matches TRBD1 (6 bases). The CDR3 sequence is 14 residues long. Germline-derived CDR1 and CDR2 are MNHNS and SASEGT. Trimming shortened V by 2 bases and J by 1 base, and 6 bases separated the two germline ends. The CDR3 DNA reads TGTGCCAGCAGTGAACAGGGGGCCAAAAACATTCAGTACTTC. Translating it yields CASSEQGAKNIQYF.

Comment on this clone: This same CDR3 is encoded by further DNA sequences in the sample. The rearrangement joins TRBV10-3 to TRBJ1-1; weak D call: TRBD1 (5 bases). The CDR3 has 15 amino acids. Trimming pared 0 bases from V and 1 base from J, leaving 9 bases between. Looked up from germline, CDR1 is ENHRY and CDR2 is SYGVKD. CDR3 DNA: TGTGCCATCAGTGAGTCCGACAGCTCGAACACTGAAGCTTTCTTT. Amino acids: CAISESDSSNTEAFF.

The chain joins TRBV29-1 to TRBJ2-6, with D perhaps TRBD1 (6 bases). Trimming left V 6 bases short and J 1 base short, with 10 bases between. The CDR3 contains 14 residues. Germline CDR1 reads SQVTM; CDR2 reads ANQGSEA. The CDR3 DNA follows: TGCAGCGTGATACAGGGTTCTGGGGCCAACGTCCTGACTTTC. Translated: CSVIQGSGANVLTF. The complete variable domain, with remaining parts taken from reference TRBV29-1 and TRBJ2-6, reads SAVISQKPSRDICQRGTSLTIQCQVDSQVTMMFWYRQQPGQSLTLIATANQGSEATYESGFVIDKFPISRPNLTFSTLTVSNMSPEDSSIYLCSVIQGSGANVLTFGAGSRLTVL.

The chain employs TRBV19 and TRBJ2-1; D might be TRBD1 (8 bases). CDR3 length: 19 amino acids. Trimming removed 3 bases from V and 9 bases from J, with 30 bases in between. Germline V gives CDR1 LNHDA, CDR2 SQIVND (reference sequence). CDR3 region: CASSIRQGQPSGGGSEQFF. The CDR3 DNA reads TGTGCCAGTAGTATTAGACAGGGGCAACCTAGCGGAGGCGGGAGTGAGCAGTTCTTC.

The CDR3 reads CASRSGQLINSPLHF. DNA of the CDR3: TGTGCCAGCAGGAGCGGACAGCTGATTAATTCACCCCTCCACTTT. The rearrangement links TRBV2 to TRBJ1-6; D might be TRBD1 (6 bases). The CDR3 consists of 15 residues. The V gene lost 6 bases and the J gene lost 6 bases, with 15 bases spanning the gap. CDR1 and CDR2 (germline): SNHLY, FYNNEI.

The chain combines TRBV6-5 with TRBJ1-2, with TRBD1 matching over 8 bases. Trimming took 2 bases from V and 3 from J; bases not matched to a gene: 8. Germline-derived CDR1 and CDR2 are MNHEY and SVGAGI. The CDR3 runs to 16 residues. In DNA, the CDR3 is TGTGCCAGCAGTTACACAAGGACAGGGACTCACTATGGCTACACCTTC. It specifies CASSYTRTGTHYGYTF.

The chain combines TRBV7-3 with TRBJ2-2, with D maybe TRBD1 (6 bases). Germline V gives CDR1 SGHTA, CDR2 FQGTGA. V was trimmed by 4 bases and J by 7 bases, leaving 19 bases between them. This CDR3 contains 16 residues. This CDR3 is CASSSYTTGLVGELFF. For the CDR3, the DNA is TGTGCCAGCAGCTCTTATACTACAGGGCTTGTCGGGGAGCTGTTTTTT.

The chain recombines TRBV6-5 with TRBJ1-5; no firm D call. V dropped 4 bases and J dropped 4 bases, with 8 bases sitting between them. CDR1 and CDR2 (germline): MNHEY, SVGAGI. CDR3 length: 13 residues. The CDR3 loop is CASSLQQNQPQHF. CDR3 nucleotides: TGTGCCAGCAGTTTACAGCAAAATCAGCCCCAGCATTTT.

This clone occurred once. This rearrangement joins TRBV3-1 (or the pseudogene TRBV3-2) to TRBJ2-7; 7 nucleotides align to TRBD2. The germline V gene encodes CDR1 LGHDT and CDR2 YNNKEL (reference sequence). The CDR3 loop spans 15 amino acids. V gave up 2 bases and J gave up 3 bases; unmatched junction bases: 7. CDR3 loop: CASSQLPAGVYEQYF. CDR3 sequence (DNA): TGTGCCAGCAGCCAACTCCCGGCGGGGGTCTACGAGCAGTACTTC.